The 22 T cell receptor beta chains below all came from one sample that was sequenced in a study of CD8 T cells in Susac syndrome. Reverse transcription of 0.5 to 1 ug RNA used random hexamers. Each CDR3 protein gets one entry after TCRdb re-called the immunoSEQ multiplex PCR reads with MiXCR. The data contain 100,000 or so distinct CDR3 sequences, nearly 97% of them singletons. Sequencing was performed on CD8+ T cells from PBMCs. The receptors derive from a human donor with Susac syndrome.

V is TRBV25-1 and J is TRBJ2-5, with D possibly TRBD1 on 5 matching bases. Germline V CDR1 and CDR2: MGHDK, SYGVNS. V was cut by 3 bases and J by 5 bases, with 13 bases left in between. This CDR3 has 14 amino acids. The CDR3 sequence: CASSEQGGNETQYF. The CDR3 region has the DNA TGTGCCAGCAGTGAGCAGGGTGGGAATGAGACCCAGTACTTC.

This chain joins TRBV11-2 and TRBJ1-3, with 10 bases lining up with TRBD1. This CDR3 has 16 residues. CDR1 is SGHAT, CDR2 FQNNGV, per germline. Trimming cost V 5 bases and J 9 bases; bases outside gene matches: 13. This chain's CDR3 is CASSASIWDRGGTIYF. The CDR3 DNA is TGTGCCAGCAGCGCGAGTATTTGGGACAGGGGAGGCACCATATATTTT.

The chain employs TRBV10-2 and TRBJ1-1, with a tentative D call TRBD1 (5 bases). V shed 4 bases and J shed 5 bases, with 8 bases lying between them. The germline V gene has CDR1 WSHSY and CDR2 SAAADI. CDR3 length equals 12 residues. This CDR3 reads CASSVRETEAFF. The CDR3 DNA follows: TGCGCCAGCAGTGTCAGGGAGACTGAAGCTTTCTTT.

The rearrangement uses TRBV29-1 and TRBJ2-2, with unresolved D. Trimming took 3 bases from V and 1 from J, leaving 6 bases between them. The CDR3 totals 13 residues. Germline values: CDR1 SQVTM, CDR2 ANQGSEA. As DNA, the CDR3 is TGCAGCGTTGATCGCGGGAACACCGGGGAGCTGTTTTTT. It translates to CSVDRGNTGELFF.

V is TRBV5-1 and J is TRBJ2-7, with D possibly being TRBD2 (6 bases). V lost 5 bases and J lost 0, with 15 bases in between. CDR1 and CDR2 from the germline V gene are SGHRS and YFSETQ. The CDR3 covers 15 residues. The CDR3 DNA reads as TGCGCCAGCAGTTTGTTCGGGGACTCCTCCTACGAGCAGTACTTC. Translating gives CASSLFGDSSYEQYF.

The V gene is TRBV20-1, the J gene TRBJ1-2; tentative D call: TRBD1 (5 bases). Germline V CDR1 and CDR2: DFQATT, SNEGSKA (reference sequence). This CDR3 comprises 14 residues. The V end was cut by 3 bases, the J end by 6 bases, with 17 bases between. CDR3: CSARSGSIVDGYTF. The CDR3 DNA is TGCAGTGCTAGGTCAGGGTCTATAGTCGATGGCTACACCTTC.

J is TRBJ2-7 and V is TRBV20-1; the match to TRBD1 covers 9 bases. The J segment lost 3 bases and the V segment lost 3 bases, leaving 3 bases of the junction unmatched. Germline V lookup: CDR1 DFQATT, CDR2 SNEGSKA (reference sequence). The CDR3 is 13 amino acids. The CDR3 spells CSASGDRDYEQYF. CDR3 nucleotide sequence: TGCAGTGCTAGTGGGGACAGGGACTACGAGCAGTACTTC.

The chain employs TRBV13 and TRBJ1-2; the D gene is possibly TRBD1 (6 bases). Trimming pared 4 bases from V and 5 bases from J, leaving 14 bases between. The CDR3 sequence is 14 residues long. Germline CDR1 and CDR2: PRHDT and FYEKMQ (reference sequence). The CDR3 loop reads CASSSITGTYGYTF. The CDR3 region has the DNA TGTGCCAGCAGCTCGATTACAGGGACGTATGGCTACACCTTC.

V is TRBV7-3 and J is TRBJ2-7, with D perhaps matching TRBD2 (6 bases). The CDR3 length is 14 residues. The V gene lost 2 bases and the J gene lost 5 bases, with 13 bases spanning the gap. CDR1 and CDR2 (germline): SGHTA, FQGTGA. The CDR3 nucleotides read TGTGCCAGCAGCTTACTGGGGGGTGAGGACGAGCAGTACTTC. Its protein is CASSLLGGEDEQYF.

A few counts support this clonotype. J is TRBJ2-7 and V is TRBV2, with TRBD2 as a possible D gene (5 bases). V gave up 4 bases and J gave up 3 bases, with 10 bases separating them. Germline-derived CDR1 and CDR2 are SNHLY and FYNNEI. This CDR3 has 13 residues. CDR3 loop: CASSVGGGYEQYF. In DNA, the CDR3 is TGTGCCAGCAGTGTGGGCGGAGGCTACGAGCAGTACTTC.

This chain joins TRBV2 and TRBJ2-7; D unresolved. Trimming removed 2 bases from V and 6 bases from J, with 5 bases in between. Germline assignment: CDR1 SNHLY and CDR2 FYNNEI. The CDR3 length is 11 residues. CDR3 coding DNA: TGTGCCAGCAGTGAAACGGGCGAGCAGTACTTC. This codes for CASSETGEQYF.

This clonotype has a single count. The chain links TRBV29-1 to TRBJ2-1, with no clear D. Germline-derived CDR1 and CDR2 are SQVTM and ANQGSEA. There are 9 residues in the CDR3. Trimming removed 6 bases from V and 8 bases from J, with 5 bases in between. Here the CDR3 reads CSVNDEQFF. CDR3 DNA sequence: TGCAGCGTCAACGATGAGCAGTTCTTC.

The chain uses TRBV5-4 and TRBJ2-2; 7 nucleotides agree with TRBD1. J lost 0 bases, V lost 4 bases, and 6 bases had no gene match. Germline CDR1 SGHNT, CDR2 YYREEE (reference sequence). The CDR3 totals 16 residues. Here the CDR3 DNA reads TGTGCCAGCAGCGTGAACAGGGGCGCGAACACCGGGGAGCTGTTTTTT. Translated: CASSVNRGANTGELFF.

The chain joins TRBV29-1 to TRBJ1-2, with 8 bases that match TRBD1. The CDR3 is 12 residues long. Germline V lookup: CDR1 SQVTM, CDR2 ANQGSEA. The junction had 3 bases not matched to a gene; V was cut back by 2 bases and J by 7 bases. The CDR3 here is CSVEQGAGGYTF. The CDR3 DNA is TGCAGCGTTGAACAGGGGGCCGGTGGCTACACCTTC. Full variable domain (remainder filled in from reference TRBV29-1 and TRBJ1-2): SAVISQKPSRDICQRGTSLTIQCQVDSQVTMMFWYRQQPGQSLTLIATANQGSEATYESGFVIDKFPISRPNLTFSTLTVSNMSPEDSSIYLCSVEQGAGGYTFGSGTRLTVV.

The V call is TRBV5-1, the J call TRBJ2-5, with TRBD2 as a possible D gene (6 bases). CDR3 length: 14 residues. The V gene lost 4 bases and the J gene lost 7 bases, with 17 bases spanning the gap. Germline V gene sequence: CDR1 SGHRS, CDR2 YFSETQ. The CDR3, as DNA: TGCGCCAGCAGCCCAGGACCATTGGAGGGGACCCAGTACTTC. Translated: CASSPGPLEGTQYF.

The rearrangement links TRBV29-1 to TRBJ2-7, with 11 bases aligning to TRBD2. This CDR3 is 14 amino acids long. V gave up 4 bases and J gave up 4 bases; unmatched junction bases: 6. Germline assignment: CDR1 SQVTM and CDR2 ANQGSEA. In DNA form, the CDR3 reads TGCAGCGTTGGGGGGACTAGCGGAGAGTACGAGCAGTACTTC. Translating it yields CSVGGTSGEYEQYF.

This clonotype was detected a few times. The chain combines TRBV27 with TRBJ2-7, with no clear D. Germline V lookup: CDR1 MNHEY, CDR2 SMNVEV (reference sequence). The CDR3 is made up of 13 amino acids. V was clipped by 8 bases and J by 0 bases, with 11 bases between them. CDR3 sequence (DNA): TGTGCCAGCTCCCCCCTCGACTCCTACGAGCAGTACTTC. Protein sequence: CASSPLDSYEQYF.

The chain combines TRBV29-1 with TRBJ2-7, with TRBD2 identical over 10 bases. CDR1 and CDR2 from the germline V gene are SQVTM and ANQGSEA. The V segment lost 7 bases and the J segment 2 bases; nucleotides outside the gene matches: 8. This CDR3 has 14 amino acids. CDR3 nucleotide sequence: TGCAGCGCAGCAGGGACTAGCGACACCTACGAGCAGTACTTC. It codes for CSAAGTSDTYEQYF.

This chain joins TRBV15 and TRBJ1-1; 7 bases map to TRBD1. J gave up 7 bases and V 3 bases, and 11 bases lay outside the gene matches. CDR1 is LNHNV, CDR2 YYDKDF, per germline (reference sequence). The CDR3 extends over 15 amino acids. As DNA, the CDR3 is TGTGCCACCAGCAGCTTTACAGGGGAGGGCGGTGAAGCTTTCTTT. Its protein is CATSSFTGEGGEAFF.

The chain joins TRBV4-1 to TRBJ2-5; 8 positions match TRBD2. CDR1 and CDR2 (germline): MGHRA, YSYEKL. V trimming: 1 base; J trimming: 5 bases; junction bases outside the gene matches: 3. The CDR3 contains 14 residues. The CDR3: CASSQGRGGETQYF. For the CDR3, the DNA is TGCGCCAGCAGCCAAGGTCGGGGGGGGGAGACCCAGTACTTC.

The chain combines TRBV11-2 with TRBJ1-1; D is undetermined. Germline V gene data show CDR1 as SGHAT and CDR2 as FQNNGV. V gave up 1 base and J gave up 2 bases, with 11 bases separating them. The length of the CDR3 is 15 residues. CDR3 region: CASSLAPNANTEAFF. Here the CDR3 DNA reads TGTGCCAGCAGCTTAGCCCCCAATGCTAACACTGAAGCTTTCTTT.

CDR3 in amino acids: CASSVEPLGHVGEQYF. CDR3 coding DNA: TGTGCCAGCAGCGTAGAACCCCTCGGCCATGTCGGCGAGCAGTACTTC. The chain links TRBV9 to TRBJ2-7; no reliable D call. Germline V gene sequence: CDR1 SGDLS, CDR2 YYNGEE. The CDR3 runs 16 residues. The V gene lost 0 bases and the J gene lost 6 bases, with 19 bases spanning the gap.